Here is one T cell receptor (beta chain) with its context. Ten immunoSEQ deep assay plates were used to sequence unsorted PBMC DNA. Sequencing was performed with immunoSEQ multiplex PCR; in TCRdb, only in-frame clones are kept and a portion is missing. The sample lists fewer than 600,000 clones; around 74% were seen once. The V and J ends lost 2 bases and 5 bases, in that order; junction bases with no gene match: 2. CDR3 size: 14 residues. Germline values: CDR1 SGHTA, CDR2 FQGNSA. The source of the sample is a study of shared clonotypes between healthy human individuals. Study-wide context: The donor pool was made up of a couple of women and three men aged 18 to 49.

The chain carries TRBV7-2 and TRBJ1-2; 10 bases fit TRBD1. The source material was PBMCs. This sequence originates from a woman aged 40 to 50 in good health. Some clones in this sample may be carry-over from other donors' samples. This CDR3 is CASSLWTGGYGYTF. The CDR3 DNA follows: TGTGCCAGCAGCTTATGGACAGGGGGTTATGGCTACACCTTC. Supplemented by reference TRBV7-2 and TRBJ1-2, the full variable domain reads GAGVSQSPSNKVTEKGKDVELRCDPISGHTALYWYRQSLGQGLEFLIYFQGNSAPDKSGLPSDRFSAERTGGSVSTLTIQRTQQEDSAVYLCASSLWTGGYGYTFGSGTRLTVV.